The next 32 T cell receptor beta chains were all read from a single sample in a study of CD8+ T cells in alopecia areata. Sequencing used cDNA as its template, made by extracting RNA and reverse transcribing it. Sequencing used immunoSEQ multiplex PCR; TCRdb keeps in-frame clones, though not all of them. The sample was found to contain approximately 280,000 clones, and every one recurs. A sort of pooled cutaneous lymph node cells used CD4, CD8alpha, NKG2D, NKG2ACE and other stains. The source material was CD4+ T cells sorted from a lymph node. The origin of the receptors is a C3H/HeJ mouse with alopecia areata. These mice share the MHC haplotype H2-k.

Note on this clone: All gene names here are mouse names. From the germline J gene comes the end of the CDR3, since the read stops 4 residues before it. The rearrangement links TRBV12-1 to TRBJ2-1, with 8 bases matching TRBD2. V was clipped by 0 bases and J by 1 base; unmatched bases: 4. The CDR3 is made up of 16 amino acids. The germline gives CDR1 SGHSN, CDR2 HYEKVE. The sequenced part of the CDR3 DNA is TGTGCCAGCTCTCTCGTGACTGGGGCGAACTATGCT. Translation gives CASSLVTGANYA. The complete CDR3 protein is CASSLVTGANYAEQFF.

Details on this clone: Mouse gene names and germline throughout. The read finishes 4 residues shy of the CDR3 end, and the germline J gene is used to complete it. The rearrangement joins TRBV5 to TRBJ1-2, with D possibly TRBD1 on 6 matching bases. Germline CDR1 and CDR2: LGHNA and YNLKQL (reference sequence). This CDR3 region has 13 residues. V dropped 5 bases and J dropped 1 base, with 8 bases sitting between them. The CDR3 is CASSKGQNSDYTF. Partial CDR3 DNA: TGTGCCAGCAGCAAGGGACAAAACTCC.

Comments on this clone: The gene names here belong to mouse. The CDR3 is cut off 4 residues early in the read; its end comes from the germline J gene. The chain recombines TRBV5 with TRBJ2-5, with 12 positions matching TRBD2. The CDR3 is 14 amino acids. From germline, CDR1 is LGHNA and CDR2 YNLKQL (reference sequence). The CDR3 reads CASSSGTGGDTQYF. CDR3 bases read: TGTGCCAGCAGCTCCGGGACTGGGGGGGAC.

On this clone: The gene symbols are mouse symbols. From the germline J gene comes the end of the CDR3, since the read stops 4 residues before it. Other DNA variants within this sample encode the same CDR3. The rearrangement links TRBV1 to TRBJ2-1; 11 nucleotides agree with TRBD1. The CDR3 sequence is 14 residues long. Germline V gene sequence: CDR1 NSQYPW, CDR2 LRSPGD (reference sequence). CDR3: CTCSGTGGGAEQFF. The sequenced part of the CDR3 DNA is TGCACCTGCAGTGGGACAGGGGGCGGCGCT.

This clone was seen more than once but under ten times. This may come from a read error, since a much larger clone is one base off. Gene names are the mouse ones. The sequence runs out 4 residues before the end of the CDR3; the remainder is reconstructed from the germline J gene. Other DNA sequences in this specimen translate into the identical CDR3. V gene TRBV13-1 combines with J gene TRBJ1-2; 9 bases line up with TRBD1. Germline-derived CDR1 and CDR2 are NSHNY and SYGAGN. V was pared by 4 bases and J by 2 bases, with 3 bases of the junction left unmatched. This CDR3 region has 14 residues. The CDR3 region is CASSPGTGNSDYTF. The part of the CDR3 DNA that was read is TGTGCCAGCAGTCCCGGGACAGGGAACTCC.

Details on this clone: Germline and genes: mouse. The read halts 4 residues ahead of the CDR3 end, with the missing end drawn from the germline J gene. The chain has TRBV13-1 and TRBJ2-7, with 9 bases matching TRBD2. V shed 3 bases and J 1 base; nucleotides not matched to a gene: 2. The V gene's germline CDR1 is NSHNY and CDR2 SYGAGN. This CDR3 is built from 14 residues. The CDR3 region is CASSADWGSYEQYF. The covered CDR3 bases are TGTGCCAGCAGTGCCGACTGGGGGTCCTAT.

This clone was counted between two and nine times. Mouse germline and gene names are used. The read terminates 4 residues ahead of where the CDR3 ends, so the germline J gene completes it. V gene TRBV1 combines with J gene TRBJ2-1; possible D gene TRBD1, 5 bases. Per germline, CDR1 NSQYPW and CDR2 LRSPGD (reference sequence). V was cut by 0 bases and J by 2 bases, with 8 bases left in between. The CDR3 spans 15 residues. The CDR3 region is CTCSADARDYAEQFF. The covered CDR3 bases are TGCACCTGCAGTGCAGATGCCAGGGACTATGCT.

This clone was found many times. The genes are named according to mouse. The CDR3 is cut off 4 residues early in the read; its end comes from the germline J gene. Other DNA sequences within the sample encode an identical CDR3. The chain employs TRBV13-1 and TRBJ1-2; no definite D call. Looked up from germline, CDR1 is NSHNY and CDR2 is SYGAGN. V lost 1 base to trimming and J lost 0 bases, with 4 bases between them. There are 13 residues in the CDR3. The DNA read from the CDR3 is TGTGCCAGCAGTGATACAGCAAACTCC. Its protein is CASSDTANS. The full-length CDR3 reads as CASSDTANSDYTF.

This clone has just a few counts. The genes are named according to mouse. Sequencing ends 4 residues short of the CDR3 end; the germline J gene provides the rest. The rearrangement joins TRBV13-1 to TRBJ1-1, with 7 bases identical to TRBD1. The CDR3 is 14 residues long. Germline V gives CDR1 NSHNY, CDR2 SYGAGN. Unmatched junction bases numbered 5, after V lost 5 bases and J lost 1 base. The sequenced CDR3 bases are TGTGCCAGCAGAGACAGGGCAGGGAACACA. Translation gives CASRDRAGNT. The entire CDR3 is CASRDRAGNTEVFF.

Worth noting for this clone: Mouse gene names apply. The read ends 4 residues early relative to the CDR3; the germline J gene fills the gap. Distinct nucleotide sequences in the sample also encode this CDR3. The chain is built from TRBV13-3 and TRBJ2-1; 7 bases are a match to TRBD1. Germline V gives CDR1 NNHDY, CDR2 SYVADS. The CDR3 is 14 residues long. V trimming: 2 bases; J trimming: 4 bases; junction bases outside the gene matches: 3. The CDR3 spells CASSESGGYAEQFF. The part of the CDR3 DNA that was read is TGTGCCAGCAGTGAGTCAGGGGGATATGCT.

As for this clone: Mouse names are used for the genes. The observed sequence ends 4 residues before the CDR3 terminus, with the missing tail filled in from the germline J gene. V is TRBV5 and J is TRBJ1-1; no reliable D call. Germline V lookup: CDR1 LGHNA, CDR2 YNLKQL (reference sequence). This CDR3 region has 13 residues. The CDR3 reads CASSQDLGSEVFF. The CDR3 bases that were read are TGTGCCAGCAGCCAAGACCTGGGGTCA.

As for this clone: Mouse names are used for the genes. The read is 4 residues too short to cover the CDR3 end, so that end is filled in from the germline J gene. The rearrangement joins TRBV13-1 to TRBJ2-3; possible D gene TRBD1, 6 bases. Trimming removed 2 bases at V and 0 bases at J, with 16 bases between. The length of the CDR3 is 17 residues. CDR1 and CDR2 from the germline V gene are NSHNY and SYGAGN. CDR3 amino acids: CASSEAPDRSSAETLYF. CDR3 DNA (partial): TGTGCCAGCAGTGAGGCTCCCGACAGGTCTAGTGCAGAA.

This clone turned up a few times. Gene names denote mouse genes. CDR3 DNA (partial): TGTGCCAGCAAGAGGCAGGGGGCAAGCACA. Translating it yields CASKRQGAST. The entire CDR3 protein reads CASKRQGASTEVFF. The V and J genes are TRBV19 and TRBJ1-1, with 8 bases identical to TRBD1. The read is 4 residues too short to cover the CDR3 end, so that end is filled in from the germline J gene. This CDR3 is built from 14 residues. V was pared by 6 bases and J by 4 bases, with 8 bases of the junction left unmatched. Germline V gene data show CDR1 as FNHDT and CDR2 as SITEND (reference sequence).

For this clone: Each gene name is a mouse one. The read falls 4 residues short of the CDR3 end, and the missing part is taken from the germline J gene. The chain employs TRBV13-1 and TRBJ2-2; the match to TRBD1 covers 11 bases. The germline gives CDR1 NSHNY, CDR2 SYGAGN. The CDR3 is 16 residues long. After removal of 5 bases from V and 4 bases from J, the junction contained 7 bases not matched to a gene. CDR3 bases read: TGTGCCAGCAGCGCCGGGACAGGGGGGGGCACCGGG. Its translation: CASSAGTGGGTG. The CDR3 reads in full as CASSAGTGGGTGQLYF.

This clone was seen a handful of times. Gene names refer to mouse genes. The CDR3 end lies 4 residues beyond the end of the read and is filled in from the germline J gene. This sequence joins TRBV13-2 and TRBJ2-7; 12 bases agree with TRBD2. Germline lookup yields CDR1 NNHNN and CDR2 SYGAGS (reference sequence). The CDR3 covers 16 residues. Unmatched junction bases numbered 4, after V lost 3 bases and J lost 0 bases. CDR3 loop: CASGARDWGASYEQYF. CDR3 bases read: TGTGCCAGCGGTGCAAGGGACTGGGGGGCCTCCTAT.

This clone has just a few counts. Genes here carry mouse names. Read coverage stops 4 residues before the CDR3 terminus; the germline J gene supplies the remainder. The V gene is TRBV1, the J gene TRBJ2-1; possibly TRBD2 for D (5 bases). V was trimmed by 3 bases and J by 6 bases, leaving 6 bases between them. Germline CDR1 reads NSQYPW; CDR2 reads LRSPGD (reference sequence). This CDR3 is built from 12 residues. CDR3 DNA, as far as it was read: TGCACCTGCAGTGCTTGGGGTGCT. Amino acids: CTCSAWGA. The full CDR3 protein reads CTCSAWGAEQFF.

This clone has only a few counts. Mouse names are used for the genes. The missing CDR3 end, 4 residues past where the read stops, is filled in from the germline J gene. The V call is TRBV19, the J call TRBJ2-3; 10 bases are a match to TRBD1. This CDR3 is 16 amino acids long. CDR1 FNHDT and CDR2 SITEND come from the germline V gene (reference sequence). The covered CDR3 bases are TGTGCCAGCAGTATTCTCCGGGACAGGGGAGGAGAA. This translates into CASSILRDRGGE. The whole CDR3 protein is CASSILRDRGGETLYF.

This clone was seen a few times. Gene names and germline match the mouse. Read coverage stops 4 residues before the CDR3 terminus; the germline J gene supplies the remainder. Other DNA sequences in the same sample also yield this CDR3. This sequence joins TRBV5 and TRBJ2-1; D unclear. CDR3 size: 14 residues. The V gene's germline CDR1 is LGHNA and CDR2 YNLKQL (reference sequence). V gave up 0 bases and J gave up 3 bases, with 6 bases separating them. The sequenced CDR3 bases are TGTGCCAGCAGCCAAGAGAACAGCTATGCT. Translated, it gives CASSQENSYA. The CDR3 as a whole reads CASSQENSYAEQFF.

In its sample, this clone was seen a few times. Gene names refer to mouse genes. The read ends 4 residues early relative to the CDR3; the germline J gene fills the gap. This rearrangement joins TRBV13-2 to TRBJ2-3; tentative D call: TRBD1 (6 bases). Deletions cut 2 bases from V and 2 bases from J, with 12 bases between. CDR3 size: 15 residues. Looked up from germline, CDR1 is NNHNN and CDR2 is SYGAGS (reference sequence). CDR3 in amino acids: CASGDPGHLAETLYF. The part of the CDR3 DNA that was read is TGTGCCAGCGGTGACCCGGGACACCTTGCAGAA.

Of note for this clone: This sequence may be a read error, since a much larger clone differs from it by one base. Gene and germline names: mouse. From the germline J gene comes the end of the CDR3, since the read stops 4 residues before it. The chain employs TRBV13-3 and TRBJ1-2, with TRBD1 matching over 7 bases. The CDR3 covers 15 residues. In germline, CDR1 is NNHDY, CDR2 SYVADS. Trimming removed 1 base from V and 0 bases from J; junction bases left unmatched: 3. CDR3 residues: CASSDPGTANSDYTF. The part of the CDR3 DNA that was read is TGTGCCAGCAGTGATCCCGGGACAGCAAACTCC.

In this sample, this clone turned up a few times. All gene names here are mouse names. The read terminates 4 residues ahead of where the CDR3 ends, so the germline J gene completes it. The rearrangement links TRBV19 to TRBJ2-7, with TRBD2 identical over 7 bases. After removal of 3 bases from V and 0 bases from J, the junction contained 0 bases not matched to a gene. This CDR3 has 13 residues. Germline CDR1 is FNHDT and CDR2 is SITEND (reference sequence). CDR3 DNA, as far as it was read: TGTGCCAGCAGTAGGGGGGGCTCCTAT. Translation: CASSRGGSY. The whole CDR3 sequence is CASSRGGSYEQYF. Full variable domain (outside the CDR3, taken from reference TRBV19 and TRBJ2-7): GGIITQTPKFLIGQEGQKLTLKCQQNFNHDTMYWYRQDSGKGLRLIYYSITENDLQKGDLSEGYDASREKKSSFSLTVTSAQKNEMAVFLCASSRGGSYEQYFGPGTRLTVL.

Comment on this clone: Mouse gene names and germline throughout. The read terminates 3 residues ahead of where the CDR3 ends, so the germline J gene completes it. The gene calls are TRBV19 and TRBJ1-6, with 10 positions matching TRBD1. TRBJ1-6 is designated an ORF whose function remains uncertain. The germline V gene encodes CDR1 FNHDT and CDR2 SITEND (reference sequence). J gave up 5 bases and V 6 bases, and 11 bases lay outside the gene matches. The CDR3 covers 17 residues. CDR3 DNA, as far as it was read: TGTGCCAGCAAAAACCCGCGACAGGGGGCTGATAATTCGCCC. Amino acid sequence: CASKNPRQGADNSP. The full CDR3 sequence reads CASKNPRQGADNSPLYF.

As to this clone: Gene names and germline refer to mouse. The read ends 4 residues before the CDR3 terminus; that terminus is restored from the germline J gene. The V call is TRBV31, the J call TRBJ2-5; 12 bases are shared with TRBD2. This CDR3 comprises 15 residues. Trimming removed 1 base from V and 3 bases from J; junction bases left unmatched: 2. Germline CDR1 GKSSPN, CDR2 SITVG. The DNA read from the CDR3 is TGTGCCTGGAGTCACGGGACTGGGGGGCAAGAC. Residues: CAWSHGTGGQD. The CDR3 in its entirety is CAWSHGTGGQDTQYF.

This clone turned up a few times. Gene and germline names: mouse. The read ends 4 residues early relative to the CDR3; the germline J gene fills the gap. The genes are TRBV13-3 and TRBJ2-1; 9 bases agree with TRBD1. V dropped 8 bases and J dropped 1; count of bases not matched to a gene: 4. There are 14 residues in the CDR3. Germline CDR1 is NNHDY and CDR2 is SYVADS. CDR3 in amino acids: CASNRGRNYAEQFF. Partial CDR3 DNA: TGTGCCAGTAACAGGGGGCGCAACTATGCT.

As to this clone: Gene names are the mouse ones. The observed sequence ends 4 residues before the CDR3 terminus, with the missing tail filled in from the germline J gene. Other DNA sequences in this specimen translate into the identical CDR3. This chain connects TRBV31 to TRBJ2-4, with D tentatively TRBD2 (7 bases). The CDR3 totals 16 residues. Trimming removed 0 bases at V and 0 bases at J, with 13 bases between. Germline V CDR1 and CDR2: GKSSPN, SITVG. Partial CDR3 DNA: TGTGCCTGGAGTCTAGGTCTGGGGGCTAGTCAAAAC. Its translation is CAWSLGLGASQN. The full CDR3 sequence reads CAWSLGLGASQNTLYF. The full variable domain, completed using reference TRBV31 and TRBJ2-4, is AQTIHQWPVAEIKAVGSPLSLGCTIKGKSSPNLYWYWQATGGTLQQLFYSITVGQVESVVQLNLSASRPKDDQFILSTEKLLLSHSGFYLCAWSLGLGASQNTLYFGAGTRLSVL.

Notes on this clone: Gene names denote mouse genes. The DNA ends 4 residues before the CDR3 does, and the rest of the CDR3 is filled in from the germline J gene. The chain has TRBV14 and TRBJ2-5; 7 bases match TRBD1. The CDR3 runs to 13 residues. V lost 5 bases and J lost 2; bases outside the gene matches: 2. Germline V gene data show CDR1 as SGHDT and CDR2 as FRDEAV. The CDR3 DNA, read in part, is TGTGCCAGCAGACAGGGGAGCCAAGAC. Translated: CASRQGSQD. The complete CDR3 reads CASRQGSQDTQYF.

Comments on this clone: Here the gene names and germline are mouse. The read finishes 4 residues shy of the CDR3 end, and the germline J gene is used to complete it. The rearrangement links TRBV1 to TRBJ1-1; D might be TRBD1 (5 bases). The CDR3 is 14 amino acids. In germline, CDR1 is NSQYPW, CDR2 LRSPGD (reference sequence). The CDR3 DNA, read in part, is TGCACCTGCAGTGCAGGACTGGGGGTGGGA. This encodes CTCSAGLGVG. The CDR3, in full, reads CTCSAGLGVGEVFF.

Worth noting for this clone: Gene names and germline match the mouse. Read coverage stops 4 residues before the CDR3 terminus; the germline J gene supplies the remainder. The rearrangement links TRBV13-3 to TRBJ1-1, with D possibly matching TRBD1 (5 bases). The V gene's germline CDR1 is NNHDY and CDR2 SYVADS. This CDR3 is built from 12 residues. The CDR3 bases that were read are TGTGCCAGCAGTGATGTCAGGGCA. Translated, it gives CASSDVRA. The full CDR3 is CASSDVRAEVFF.

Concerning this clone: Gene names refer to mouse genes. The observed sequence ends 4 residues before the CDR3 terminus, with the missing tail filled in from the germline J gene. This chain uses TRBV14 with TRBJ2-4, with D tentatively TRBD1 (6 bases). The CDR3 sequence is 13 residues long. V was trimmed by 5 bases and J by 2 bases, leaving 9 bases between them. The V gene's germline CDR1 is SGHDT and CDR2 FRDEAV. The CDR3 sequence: CASRGTNQNTLYF. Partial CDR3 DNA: TGTGCCAGCAGGGGGACAAATCAAAAC.

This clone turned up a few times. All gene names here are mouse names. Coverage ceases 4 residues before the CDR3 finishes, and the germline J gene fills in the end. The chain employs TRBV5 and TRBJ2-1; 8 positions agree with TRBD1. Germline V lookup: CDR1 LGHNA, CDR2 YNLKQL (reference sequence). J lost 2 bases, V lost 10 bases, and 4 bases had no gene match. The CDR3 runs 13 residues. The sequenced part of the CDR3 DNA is TGTGCCACTCCGGGACAGGACTATGCT. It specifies CATPGQDYA. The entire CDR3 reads CATPGQDYAEQFF.

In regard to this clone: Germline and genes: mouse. CDR3 bases read: TGCACCTGCAGTGCTTACCCCTCGGGACTGGGGATTAACTATGCT. Protein sequence: CTCSAYPSGLGINYA. The entire CDR3 protein reads CTCSAYPSGLGINYAEQFF. The gene calls are TRBV1 and TRBJ2-1; TRBD2 agrees at 10 bases. The missing CDR3 end, 4 residues past where the read stops, is filled in from the germline J gene. The CDR3 is 19 amino acids. Germline-derived CDR1 and CDR2 are NSQYPW and LRSPGD (reference sequence). Unmatched junction bases numbered 11, after V lost 3 bases and J lost 0 bases.

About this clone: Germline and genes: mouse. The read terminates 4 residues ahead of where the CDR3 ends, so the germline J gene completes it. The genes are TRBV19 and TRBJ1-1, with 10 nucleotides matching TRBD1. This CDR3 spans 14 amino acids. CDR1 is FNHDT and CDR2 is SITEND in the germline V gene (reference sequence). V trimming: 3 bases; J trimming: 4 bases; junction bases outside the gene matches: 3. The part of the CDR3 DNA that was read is TGTGCCAGCAGTAGGACAGGGGGAGGCACA. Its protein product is CASSRTGGGT. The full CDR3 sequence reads CASSRTGGGTEVFF.